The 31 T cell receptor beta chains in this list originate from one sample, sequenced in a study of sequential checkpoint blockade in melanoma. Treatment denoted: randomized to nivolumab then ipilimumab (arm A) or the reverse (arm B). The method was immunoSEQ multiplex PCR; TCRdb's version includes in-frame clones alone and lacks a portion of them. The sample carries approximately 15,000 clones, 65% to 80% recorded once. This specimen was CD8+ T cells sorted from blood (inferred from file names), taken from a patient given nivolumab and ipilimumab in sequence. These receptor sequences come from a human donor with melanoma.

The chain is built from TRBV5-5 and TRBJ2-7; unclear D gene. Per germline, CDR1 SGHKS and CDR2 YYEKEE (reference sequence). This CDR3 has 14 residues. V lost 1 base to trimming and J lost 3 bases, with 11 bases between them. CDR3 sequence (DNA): TGTGCCAGCAGCTTGCGAGAGTTCCTCTACGAGCAGTACTTC. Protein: CASSLREFLYEQYF.

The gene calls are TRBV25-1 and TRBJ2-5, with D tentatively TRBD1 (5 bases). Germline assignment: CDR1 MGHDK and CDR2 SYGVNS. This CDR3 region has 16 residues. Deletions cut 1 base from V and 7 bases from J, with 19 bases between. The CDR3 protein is CASSESQGAIWGTQYF. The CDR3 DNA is TGTGCCAGCAGTGAATCCCAAGGGGCAATTTGGGGGACCCAGTACTTC.

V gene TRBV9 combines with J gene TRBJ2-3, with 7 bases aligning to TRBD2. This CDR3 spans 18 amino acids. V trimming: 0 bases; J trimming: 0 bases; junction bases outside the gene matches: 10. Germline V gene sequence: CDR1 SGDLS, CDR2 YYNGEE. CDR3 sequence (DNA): TGTGCCAGCAGCGTAGATCTAGCGGTGGAACCTAGCACAGATACGCAGTATTTT. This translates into CASSVDLAVEPSTDTQYF.

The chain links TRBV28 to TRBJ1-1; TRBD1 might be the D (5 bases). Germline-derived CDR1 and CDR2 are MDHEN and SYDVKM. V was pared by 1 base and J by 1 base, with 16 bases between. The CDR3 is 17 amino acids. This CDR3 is CASSLSPRTRRNTEAFF. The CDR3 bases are TGTGCCAGCAGTTTATCCCCCCGGACAAGACGGAACACTGAAGCTTTCTTT.

The CDR3 region is CASSHRVASTDTQYF. CDR3 in DNA: TGTGCCAGCAGCCACCGGGTCGCTAGCACAGATACGCAGTATTTT. The V and J genes are TRBV6-4 and TRBJ2-3; no clear D gene. V shed 6 bases and J shed 0 bases, with 13 bases lying between them. Germline-derived CDR1 and CDR2 are MRHNA and SNTAGT. The CDR3 contains 15 residues.

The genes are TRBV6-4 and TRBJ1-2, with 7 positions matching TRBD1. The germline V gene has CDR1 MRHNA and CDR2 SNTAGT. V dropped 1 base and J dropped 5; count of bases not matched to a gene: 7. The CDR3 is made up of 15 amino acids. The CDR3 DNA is TGTGCCAGCAGTGACTTCCCGCGGGACAGATATGGCTACACCTTC. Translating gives CASSDFPRDRYGYTF.

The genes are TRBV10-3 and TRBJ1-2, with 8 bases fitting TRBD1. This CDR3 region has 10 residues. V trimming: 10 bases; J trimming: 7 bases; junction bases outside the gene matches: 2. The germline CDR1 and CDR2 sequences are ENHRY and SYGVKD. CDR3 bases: TGTGCCACCGGACAGGGTGGCTACACCTTC. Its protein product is CATGQGGYTF.

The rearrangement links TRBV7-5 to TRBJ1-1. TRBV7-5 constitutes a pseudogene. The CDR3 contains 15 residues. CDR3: CASSLVGRGDTEAFF. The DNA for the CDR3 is TGTGCCAGCAGCTTAGTGGGGAGAGGTGACACTGAAGCTTTCTTT.

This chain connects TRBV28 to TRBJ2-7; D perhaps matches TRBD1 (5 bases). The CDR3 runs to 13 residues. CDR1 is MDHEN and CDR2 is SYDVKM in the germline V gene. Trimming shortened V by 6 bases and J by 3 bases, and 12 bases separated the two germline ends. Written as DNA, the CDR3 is TGTGCCAGCAGGTTGACAGAAAACTACGAGCAGTACTTC. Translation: CASRLTENYEQYF.

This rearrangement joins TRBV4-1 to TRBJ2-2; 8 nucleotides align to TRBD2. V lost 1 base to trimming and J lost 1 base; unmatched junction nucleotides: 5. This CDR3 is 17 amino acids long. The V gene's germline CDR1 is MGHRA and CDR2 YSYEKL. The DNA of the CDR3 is TGCGCCAGCAGCCAAGGTGGACTAGCTCAGAACACCGGGGAGCTGTTTTTT. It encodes CASSQGGLAQNTGELFF.

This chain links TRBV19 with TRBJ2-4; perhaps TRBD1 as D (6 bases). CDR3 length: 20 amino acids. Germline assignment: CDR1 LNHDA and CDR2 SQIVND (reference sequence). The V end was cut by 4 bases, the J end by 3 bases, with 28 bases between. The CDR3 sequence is CASSTVPSATGSAVKNIQYF. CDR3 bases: TGTGCCAGTAGTACTGTGCCGTCGGCCACAGGGAGCGCGGTCAAAAACATTCAGTACTTC.

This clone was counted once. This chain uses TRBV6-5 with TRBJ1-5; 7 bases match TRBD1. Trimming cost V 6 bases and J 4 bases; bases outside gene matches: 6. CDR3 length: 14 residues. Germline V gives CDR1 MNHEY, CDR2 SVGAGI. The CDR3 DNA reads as TGTGCCAGCAGACACGCAGGGGGTAATCAGCCCCAGCATTTT. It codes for CASRHAGGNQPQHF.

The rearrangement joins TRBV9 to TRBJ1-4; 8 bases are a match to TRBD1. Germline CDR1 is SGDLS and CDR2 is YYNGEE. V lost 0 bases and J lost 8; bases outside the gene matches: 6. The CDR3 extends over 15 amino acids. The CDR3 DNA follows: TGTGCCAGCAGCGTAGAGGCAGGGGGCACGGAAAAACTGTTTTTT. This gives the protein CASSVEAGGTEKLFF. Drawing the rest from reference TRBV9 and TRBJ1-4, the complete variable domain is DSGVTQTPKHLITATGQRVTLRCSPRSGDLSVYWYQQSLDQGLQFLIQYYNGEERAKGNILERFSAQQFPDLHSELNLSSLELGDSALYFCASSVEAGGTEKLFFGSGTQLSVL.

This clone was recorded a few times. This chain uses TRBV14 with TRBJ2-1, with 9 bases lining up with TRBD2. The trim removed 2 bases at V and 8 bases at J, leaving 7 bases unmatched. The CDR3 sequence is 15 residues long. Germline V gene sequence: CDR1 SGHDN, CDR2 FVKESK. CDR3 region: CASSQRPSGVDEQFF. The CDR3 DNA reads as TGTGCCAGCAGCCAACGTCCTAGCGGGGTGGATGAGCAGTTCTTC.

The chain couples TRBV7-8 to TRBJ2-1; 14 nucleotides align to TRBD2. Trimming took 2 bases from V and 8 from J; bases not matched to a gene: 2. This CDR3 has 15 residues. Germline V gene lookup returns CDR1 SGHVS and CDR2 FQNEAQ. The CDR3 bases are TGTGCCAGCAGCTTACAGGGACTAGCGGGGGATGAGCAGTTCTTC. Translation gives CASSLQGLAGDEQFF. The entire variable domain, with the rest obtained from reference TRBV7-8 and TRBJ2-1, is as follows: GAGVSQSPRYKVAKRGQDVALRCDPISGHVSLFWYQQALGQGPEFLTYFQNEAQLDKSGLPSDRFFAERPEGSVSTLKIQRTQQEDSAVYLCASSLQGLAGDEQFFGPGTRLTVL.

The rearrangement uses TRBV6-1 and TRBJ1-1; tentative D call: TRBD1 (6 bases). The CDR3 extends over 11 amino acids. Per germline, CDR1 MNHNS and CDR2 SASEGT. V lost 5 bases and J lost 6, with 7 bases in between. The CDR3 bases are TGTGCCAGCAGTTACAGGGCTGAAGCTTTCTTT. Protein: CASSYRAEAFF.

The CDR3: CASRRTGAEEQYF. In nucleotides, the CDR3 is TGTGCCAGCAGACGGACAGGGGCTGAAGAGCAGTACTTC. The genes are TRBV2 and TRBJ2-5, with 9 nucleotides matching TRBD1. V was pared by 6 bases and J by 11 bases, with 10 bases of the junction left unmatched. Germline loops: CDR1 SNHLY, CDR2 FYNNEI. CDR3 length: 13 residues. The full variable domain, with the rest looked up from reference TRBV2 and TRBJ2-5, is EPEVTQTPSHQVTQMGQEVILRCVPISNHLYFYWYRQILGQKVEFLVSFYNNEISEKSEIFDDQFSVERPDGSNFTLKIRSTKLEDSAMYFCASRRTGAEEQYFGPGTRLLVL.

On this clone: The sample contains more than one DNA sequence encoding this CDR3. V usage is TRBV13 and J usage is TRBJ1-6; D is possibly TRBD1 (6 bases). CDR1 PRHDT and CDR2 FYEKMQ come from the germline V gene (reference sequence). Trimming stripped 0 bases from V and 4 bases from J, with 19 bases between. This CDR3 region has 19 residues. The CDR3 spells CASSLGRDPTGRYNSPLHF. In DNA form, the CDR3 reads TGTGCCAGCAGCTTAGGCCGGGATCCGACAGGACGATATAATTCACCCCTCCACTTT.

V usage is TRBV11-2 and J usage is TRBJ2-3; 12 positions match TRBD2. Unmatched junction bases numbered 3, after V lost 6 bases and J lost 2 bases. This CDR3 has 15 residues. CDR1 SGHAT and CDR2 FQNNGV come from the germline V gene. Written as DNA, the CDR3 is TGTGCCAGCAGGGCTAGCGGGGGGGACACAGATACGCAGTATTTT. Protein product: CASRASGGDTDTQYF.

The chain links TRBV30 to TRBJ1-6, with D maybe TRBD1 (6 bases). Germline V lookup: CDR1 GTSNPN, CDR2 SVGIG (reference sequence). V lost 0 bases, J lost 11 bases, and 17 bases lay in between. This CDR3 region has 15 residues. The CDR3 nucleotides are TGTGCCTGGAGTGTACGGGGGGGCGAGGTTGCACCCCTCCACTTT. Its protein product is CAWSVRGGEVAPLHF.

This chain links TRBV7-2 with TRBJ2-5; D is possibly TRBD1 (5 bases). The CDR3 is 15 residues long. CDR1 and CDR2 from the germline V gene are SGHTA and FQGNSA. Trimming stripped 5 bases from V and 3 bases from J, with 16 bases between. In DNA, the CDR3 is TGTGCCAGCAGCCAAATAACGACAGTAAAAGAGACCCAGTACTTC. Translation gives CASSQITTVKETQYF. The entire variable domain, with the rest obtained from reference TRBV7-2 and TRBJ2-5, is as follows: GAGVSQSPSNKVTEKGKDVELRCDPISGHTALYWYRQSLGQGLEFLIYFQGNSAPDKSGLPSDRFSAERTGGSVSTLTIQRTQQEDSAVYLCASSQITTVKETQYFGPGTRLLVL.

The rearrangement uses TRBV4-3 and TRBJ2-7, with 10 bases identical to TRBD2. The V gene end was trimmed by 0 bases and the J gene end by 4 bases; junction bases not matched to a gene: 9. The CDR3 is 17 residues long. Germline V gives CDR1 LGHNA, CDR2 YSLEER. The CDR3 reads CASSQDPLAGAVYEQYF. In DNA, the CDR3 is TGCGCCAGCAGCCAAGATCCCCTAGCGGGAGCGGTTTACGAGCAGTACTTC.

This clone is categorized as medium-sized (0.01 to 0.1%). CDR3 bases: TGTGCCAGCAGCGTAGCCCCTGGACGGGAGGGGGATCAAGAGACCCAGTACTTC. This sequence encodes CASSVAPGREGDQETQYF. The chain employs TRBV9 and TRBJ2-5; 8 bases are shared with TRBD2. The CDR3 is 18 residues long. The junction had 12 bases not matched to a gene; V was cut back by 0 bases and J by 2 bases. Germline CDR1 reads SGDLS; CDR2 reads YYNGEE.

The CDR3 DNA reads TGTGCCAGCAGCTTGCCGGGACAGGGGGGTGAGCAGTACTTC. Translated: CASSLPGQGGEQYF. This chain connects TRBV7-6 to TRBJ2-7; 11 bases are a match to TRBD1. This CDR3 comprises 14 residues. CDR1 SGHVS and CDR2 FNYEAQ come from the germline V gene. With V trimmed by 3 bases and J by 7 bases, 5 bases remained unmatched. The whole variable domain, remainder taken from reference TRBV7-6 and TRBJ2-7, is GAGVSQSPRYKVTKRGQDVALRCDPISGHVSLYWYRQALGQGPEFLTYFNYEAQQDKSGLPNDRFSAERPEGSISTLTIQRTEQRDSAMYRCASSLPGQGGEQYFGPGTRLTVT.

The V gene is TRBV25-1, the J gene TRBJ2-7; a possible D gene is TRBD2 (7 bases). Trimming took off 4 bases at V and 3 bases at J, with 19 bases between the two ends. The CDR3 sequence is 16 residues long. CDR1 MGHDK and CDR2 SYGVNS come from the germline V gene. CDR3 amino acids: CASSGRGGGTHYEQYF. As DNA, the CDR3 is TGTGCCAGCAGTGGGCGGGGAGGGGGGACCCACTACGAGCAGTACTTC.

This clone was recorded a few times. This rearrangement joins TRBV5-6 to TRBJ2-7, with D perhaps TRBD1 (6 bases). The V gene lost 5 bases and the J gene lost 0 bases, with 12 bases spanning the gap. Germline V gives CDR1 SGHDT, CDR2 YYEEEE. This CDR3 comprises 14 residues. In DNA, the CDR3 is TGTGCCAGCAGGACATCGGACAGCTCCTACGAGCAGTACTTC. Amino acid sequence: CASRTSDSSYEQYF.

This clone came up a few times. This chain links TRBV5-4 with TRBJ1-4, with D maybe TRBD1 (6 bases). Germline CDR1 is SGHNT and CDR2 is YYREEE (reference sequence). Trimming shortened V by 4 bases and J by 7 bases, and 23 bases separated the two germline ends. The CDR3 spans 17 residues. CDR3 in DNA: TGTGCCAGCAGCACAGAACGTCTGGGGGCGGGAGGTGAAAAACTGTTTTTT. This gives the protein CASSTERLGAGGEKLFF.

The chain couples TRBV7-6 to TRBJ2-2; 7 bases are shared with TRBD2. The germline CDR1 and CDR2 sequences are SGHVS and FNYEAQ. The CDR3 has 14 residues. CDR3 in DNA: TGTGCAGCTACTCCTAGCGGAGTCACCGGGGAGCTGTTTTTT. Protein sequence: CAATPSGVTGELFF.

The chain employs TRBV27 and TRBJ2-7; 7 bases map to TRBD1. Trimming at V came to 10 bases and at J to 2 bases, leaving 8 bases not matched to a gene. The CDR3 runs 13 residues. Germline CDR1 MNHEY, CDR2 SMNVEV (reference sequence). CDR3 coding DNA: TGTGCCAAACCGACAGGGCGGGCCTACGAGCAGTACTTC. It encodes CAKPTGRAYEQYF.

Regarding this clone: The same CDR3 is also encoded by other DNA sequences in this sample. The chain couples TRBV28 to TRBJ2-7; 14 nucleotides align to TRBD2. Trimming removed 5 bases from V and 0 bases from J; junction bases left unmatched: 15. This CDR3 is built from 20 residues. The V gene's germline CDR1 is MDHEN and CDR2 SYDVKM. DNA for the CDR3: TGTGCCAGCAGTGTACTATGGGGACTAGCGGGAGTCAACCTCTCCTACGAGCAGTACTTC. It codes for CASSVLWGLAGVNLSYEQYF. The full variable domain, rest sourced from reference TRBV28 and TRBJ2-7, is DVKVTQSSRYLVKRTGEKVFLECVQDMDHENMFWYRQDPGLGLRLIYFSYDVKMKEKGDIPEGYSVSREKKERFSLILESASTNQTSMYLCASSVLWGLAGVNLSYEQYFGPGTRLTVT.

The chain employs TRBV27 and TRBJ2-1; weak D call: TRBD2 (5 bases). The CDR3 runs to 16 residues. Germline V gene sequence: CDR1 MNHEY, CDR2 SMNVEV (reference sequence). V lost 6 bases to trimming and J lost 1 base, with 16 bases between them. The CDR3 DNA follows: TGTGCCAGCAGCCGCGGACTCTCCGGTTCCTACAATGAGCAGTTCTTC. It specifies CASSRGLSGSYNEQFF.